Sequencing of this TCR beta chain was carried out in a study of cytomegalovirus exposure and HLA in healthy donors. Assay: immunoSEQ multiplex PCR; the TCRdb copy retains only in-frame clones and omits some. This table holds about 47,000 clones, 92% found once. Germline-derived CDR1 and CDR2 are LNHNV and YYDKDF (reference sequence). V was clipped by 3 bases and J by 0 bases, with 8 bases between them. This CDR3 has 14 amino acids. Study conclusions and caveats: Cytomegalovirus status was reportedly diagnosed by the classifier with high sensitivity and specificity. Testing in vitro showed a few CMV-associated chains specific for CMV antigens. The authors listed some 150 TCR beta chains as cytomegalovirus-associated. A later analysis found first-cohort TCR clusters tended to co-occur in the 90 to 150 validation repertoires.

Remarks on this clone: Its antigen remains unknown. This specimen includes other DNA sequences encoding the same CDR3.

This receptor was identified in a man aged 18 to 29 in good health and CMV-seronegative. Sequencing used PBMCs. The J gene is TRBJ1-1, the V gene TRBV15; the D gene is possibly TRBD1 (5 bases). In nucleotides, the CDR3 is TGTGCCACCAGCAGGGGGCAGCTGAACACTGAAGCTTTCTTT. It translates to CATSRGQLNTEAFF. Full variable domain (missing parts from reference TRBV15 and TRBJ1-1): DAMVIQNPRYQVTQFGKPVTLSCSQTLNHNVMYWYQQKSSQAPKLLFHYYDKDFNNEADTPDNFQSRRPNTSFCFLDIRSPGLGDTAMYLCATSRGQLNTEAFFGQGTRLTVV.